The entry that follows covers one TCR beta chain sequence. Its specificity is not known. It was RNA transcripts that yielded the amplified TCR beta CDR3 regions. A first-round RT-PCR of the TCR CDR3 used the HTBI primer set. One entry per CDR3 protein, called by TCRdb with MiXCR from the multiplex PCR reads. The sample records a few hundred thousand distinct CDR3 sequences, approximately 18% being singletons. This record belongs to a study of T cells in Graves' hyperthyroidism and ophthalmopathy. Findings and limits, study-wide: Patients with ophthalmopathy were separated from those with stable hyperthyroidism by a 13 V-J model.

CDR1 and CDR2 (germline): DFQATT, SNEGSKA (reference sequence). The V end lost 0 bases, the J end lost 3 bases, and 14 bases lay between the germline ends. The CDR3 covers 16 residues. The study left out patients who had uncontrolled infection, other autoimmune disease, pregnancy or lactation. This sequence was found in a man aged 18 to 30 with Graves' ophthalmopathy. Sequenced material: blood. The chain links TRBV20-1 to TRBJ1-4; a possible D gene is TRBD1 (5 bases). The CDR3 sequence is CSARDFPGRSNEKLFF. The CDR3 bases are TGCAGTGCTAGAGACTTTCCGGGACGTTCTAATGAAAAACTGTTTTTT.